Listed below are T cell receptor beta chains from one sample, sequenced in a study of OX40 agonist ivuxolimab in advanced cancers. The method was immunoSEQ multiplex PCR; TCRdb's version includes in-frame clones alone and lacks a portion of them. The table includes roughly 70,000 clones, 82% detected once. The specimen comprised CD4+ or CD8+ T cells sorted from blood, sampled in a trial of the OX40 agonist ivuxolimab. These receptors were obtained from an adult with an advanced solid tumor such as melanoma, head and neck, liver or kidney cancer. Each CDR3 is given without its conserved first and last residue. The order of the fields is V gene, clone size, CDR3 protein. Size is omitted from some rows. Given values are once, few, many or a class for expanded clones.

TRBV11-2,.,ASSLEGSGANVLT
TRBV5-1,.,ASSLTGEGNTIY
TRBV18,.,ASSPRQDNGYT
TRBV6-1,.,ASSPRGRNTEAF
TRBV7-6,.,ASSQTGTRNTGELF
TRBV5-8,few,ASSLGRGPSNQPQH
TRBV19,once,ASSMVVRYGYT
TRBV5-4,few,ASSLVGTVRTAF
TRBV19,few,ASSDRGNSPLH
TRBV7-2,.,ASSWRQGAPH
TRBV28,.,ASSPITGELF
TRBV7-9,.,ASVPLGGSADTQY
TRBV4-1,.,ASSLQRTWDRGPSPLH
TRBV6-1,.,ASLVHTTTEAF
TRBV13,.,ASSFTTYEQY
TRBV14,.,ASSQDTLAGGEQY
TRBV5-8,few,ASSLKSTGWYEQY
TRBV5-1,.,ASSPDGLSTNEKLF
TRBV6-6,.,ASSPRQGVAEAF
TRBV2,few,ASSTTGEGQPQH
TRBV7-2,.,ASSLIGSSSYNEQF
TRBV21-1,few,ASSDIQY
TRBV2,.,ASSYLIEQF
TRBV5-4,.,ASSWDRAAVEQY
TRBV7-8,.,ASSFGGWTEAF
TRBV5-4,.,ASSPGGRASTEAF
TRBV7-2,.,ASSPGPRDRGQETQY
TRBV6-6,.,ASSVARDSSYGYT
TRBV5-1,.,ASSLRVGGAGEQY
TRBV19,.,ASTTSGRTGRQY
TRBV11-2,.,ASSSSGSARGGELF
TRBV7-2,.,ASSLVKFGQGALH
TRBV4-3,few,ASSQDLGMAGRAF
TRBV19,.,ASSRQNTEAF
TRBV5-6,.,ASRPQGWDHSYNEQF
TRBV6-1,once,ASHLGHQEAF
TRBV14,.,ASRPRQGTNTGELF
TRBV7-8,.,ASSLRLAGGPNTGELF
TRBV6-1,.,ASSEADRGHYGYT
TRBV6-6,.,ASSPSDSGELF
TRBV18,.,ASSPLGAGSGNTIY
TRBV19,.,ASRETGGGEKLF
TRBV5-1,once,ASSPPGETQY
TRBV28,.,ASSTTTTWGPGVSGANVLT
TRBV5-1,.,ASSHQEGTEAF
TRBV6-5,once,ASSYGGAEETQY
TRBV5-1,.,ASSFGQGRETQY
TRBV6-6,.,ASIIGQGNEAF
TRBV19,once,ASSTLAGGVTDTQY
TRBV15,.,ATSRAGVSKNIQY
TRBV2,.,ASSRQQMNTEAF
TRBV19,.,ASSRRIYGYT
TRBV7-2,.,ASSSGRTRSYGYT
TRBV7-2,.,ASSSQPGEATIY
TRBV11-1,.,ASSLVPITSGDRTDTQY